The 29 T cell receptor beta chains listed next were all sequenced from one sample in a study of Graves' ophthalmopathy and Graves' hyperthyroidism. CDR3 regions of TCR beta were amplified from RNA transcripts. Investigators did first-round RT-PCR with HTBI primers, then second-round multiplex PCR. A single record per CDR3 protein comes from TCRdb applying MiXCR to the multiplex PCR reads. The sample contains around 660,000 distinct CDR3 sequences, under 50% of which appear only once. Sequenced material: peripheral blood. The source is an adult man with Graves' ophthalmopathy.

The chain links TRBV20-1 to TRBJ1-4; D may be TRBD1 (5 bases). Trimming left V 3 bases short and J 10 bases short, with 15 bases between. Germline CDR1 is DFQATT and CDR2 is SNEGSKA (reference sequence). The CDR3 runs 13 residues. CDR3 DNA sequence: TGCAGTGCTAGGGGGCAGGGAGGCAGAAAACTGTTTTTT. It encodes CSARGQGGRKLFF.

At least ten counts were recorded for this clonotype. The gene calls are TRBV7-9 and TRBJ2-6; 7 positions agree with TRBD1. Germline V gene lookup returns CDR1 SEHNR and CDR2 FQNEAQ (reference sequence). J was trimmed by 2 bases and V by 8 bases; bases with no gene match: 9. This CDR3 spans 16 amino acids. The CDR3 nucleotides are TGTGCCAGCGGAAGAGACAGGGTCGCTGGGGCCAACGTCCTGACTTTC. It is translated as CASGRDRVAGANVLTF.

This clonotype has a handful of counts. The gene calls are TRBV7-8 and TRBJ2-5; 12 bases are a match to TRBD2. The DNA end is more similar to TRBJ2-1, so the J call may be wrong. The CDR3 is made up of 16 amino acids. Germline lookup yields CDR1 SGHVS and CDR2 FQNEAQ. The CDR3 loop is CASTQGLAGGPGEQFF. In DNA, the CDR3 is TGTGCCAGCACACAGGGGCTAGCGGGAGGGCCAGGGGAGCAGTTCTTC.

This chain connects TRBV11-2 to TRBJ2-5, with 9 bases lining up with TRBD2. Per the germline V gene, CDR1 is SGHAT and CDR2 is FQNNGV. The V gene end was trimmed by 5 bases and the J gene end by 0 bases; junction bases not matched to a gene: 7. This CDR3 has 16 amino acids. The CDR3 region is CASSQDLAGNQETQYF. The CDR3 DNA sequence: TGTGCCAGCAGCCAAGATCTAGCGGGGAACCAAGAGACCCAGTACTTC.

CDR3 protein: CASSFSYEQFTEAFF. CDR3 nucleotide sequence: TGTGCCAGCAGTTTCTCCTACGAGCAGTTCACTGAAGCTTTCTTT. The chain links TRBV2 to TRBJ1-1; no firm D call. CDR3 length equals 15 residues. V was shortened by 5 bases and J by 4 bases, with 17 bases between the two germline ends. CDR1 is SNHLY and CDR2 is FYNNEI in the germline V gene. Combining the CDR3 with reference TRBV2 and TRBJ1-1 gives the whole variable domain EPEVTQTPSHQVTQMGQEVILRCVPISNHLYFYWYRQILGQKVEFLVSFYNNEISEKSEIFDDQFSVERPDGSNFTLKIRSTKLEDSAMYFCASSFSYEQFTEAFFGQGTRLTVV.

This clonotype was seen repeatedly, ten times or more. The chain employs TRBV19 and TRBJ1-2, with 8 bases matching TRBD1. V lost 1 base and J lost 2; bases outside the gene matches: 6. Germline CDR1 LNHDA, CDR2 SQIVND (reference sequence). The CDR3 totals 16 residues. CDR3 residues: CASSIVGTGINYGYTF. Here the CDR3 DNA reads TGTGCCAGTAGTATAGTCGGGACAGGCATCAACTATGGCTACACCTTC.

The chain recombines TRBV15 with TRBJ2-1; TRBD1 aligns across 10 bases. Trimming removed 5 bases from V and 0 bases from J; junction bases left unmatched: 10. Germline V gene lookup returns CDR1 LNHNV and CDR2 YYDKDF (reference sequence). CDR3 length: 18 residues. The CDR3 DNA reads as TGTGCCACCAGCGGTGGGACAGGGGAACAGAGCTCCTACAATGAGCAGTTCTTC. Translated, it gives CATSGGTGEQSSYNEQFF.

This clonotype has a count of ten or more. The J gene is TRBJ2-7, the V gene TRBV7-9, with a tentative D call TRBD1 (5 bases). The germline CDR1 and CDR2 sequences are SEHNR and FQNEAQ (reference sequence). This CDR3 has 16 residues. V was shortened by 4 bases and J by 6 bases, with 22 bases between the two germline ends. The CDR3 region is CASSSNDHPNQGEQYF. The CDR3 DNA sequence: TGTGCCAGCAGCTCCAATGACCATCCCAACCAGGGCGAGCAGTACTTC.

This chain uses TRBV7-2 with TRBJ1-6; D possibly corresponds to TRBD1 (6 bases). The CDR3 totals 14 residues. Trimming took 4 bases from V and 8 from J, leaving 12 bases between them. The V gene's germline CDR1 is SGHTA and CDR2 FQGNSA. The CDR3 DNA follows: TGTGCCAGCAGCTCACGGTCAGGGGATTCACCCCTCCACTTT. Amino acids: CASSSRSGDSPLHF.

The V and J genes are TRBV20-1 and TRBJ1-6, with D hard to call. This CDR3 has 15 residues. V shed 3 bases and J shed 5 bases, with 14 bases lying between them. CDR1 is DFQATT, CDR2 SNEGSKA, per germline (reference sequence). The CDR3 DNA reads TGCAGTGCTAGTTCCTCGGGAGCAGATAATTCACCCCTCCACTTT. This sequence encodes CSASSSGADNSPLHF.

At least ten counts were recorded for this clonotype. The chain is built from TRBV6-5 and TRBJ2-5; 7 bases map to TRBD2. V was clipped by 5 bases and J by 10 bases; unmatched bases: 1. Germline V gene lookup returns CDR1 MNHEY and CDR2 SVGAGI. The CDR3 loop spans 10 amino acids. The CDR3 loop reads CASSREDQYF. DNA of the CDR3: TGTGCCAGCAGTCGGGAGGACCAGTACTTC.

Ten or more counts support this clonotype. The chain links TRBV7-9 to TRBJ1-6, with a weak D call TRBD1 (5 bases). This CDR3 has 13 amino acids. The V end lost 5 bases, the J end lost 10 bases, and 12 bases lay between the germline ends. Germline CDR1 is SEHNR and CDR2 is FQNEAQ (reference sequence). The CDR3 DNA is TGTGCCAGCAGCCCCGCGGGGGACTCACCCCTCCACTTT. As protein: CASSPAGDSPLHF.

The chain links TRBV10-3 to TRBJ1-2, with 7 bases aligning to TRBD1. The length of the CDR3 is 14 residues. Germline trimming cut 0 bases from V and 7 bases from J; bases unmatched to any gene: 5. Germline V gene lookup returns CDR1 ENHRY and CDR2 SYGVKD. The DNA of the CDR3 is TGTGCCATCAGTGAGTCGACAGGGCTCCGTGGCTACACCTTC. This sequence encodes CAISESTGLRGYTF.

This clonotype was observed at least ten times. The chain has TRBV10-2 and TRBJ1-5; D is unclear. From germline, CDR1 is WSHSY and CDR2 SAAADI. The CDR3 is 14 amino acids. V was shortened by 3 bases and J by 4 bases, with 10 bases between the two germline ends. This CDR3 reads CASSEDGKNQPQHF. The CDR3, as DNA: TGCGCCAGCAGTGAAGACGGCAAGAATCAGCCCCAGCATTTT.

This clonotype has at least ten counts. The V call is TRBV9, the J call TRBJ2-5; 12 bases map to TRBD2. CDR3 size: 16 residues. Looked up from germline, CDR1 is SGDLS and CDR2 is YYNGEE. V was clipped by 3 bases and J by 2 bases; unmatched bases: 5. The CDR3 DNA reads TGTGCCAGCAGCGCGACTAGCGGGAGCCGGCAAGAGACCCAGTACTTC. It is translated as CASSATSGSRQETQYF.

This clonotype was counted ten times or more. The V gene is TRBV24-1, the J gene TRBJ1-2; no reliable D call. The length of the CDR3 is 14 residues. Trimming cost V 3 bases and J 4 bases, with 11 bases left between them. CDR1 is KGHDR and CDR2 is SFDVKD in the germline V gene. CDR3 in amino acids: CATSDQARPYGYTF. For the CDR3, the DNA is TGTGCCACCAGTGATCAAGCCCGGCCCTATGGCTACACCTTC.

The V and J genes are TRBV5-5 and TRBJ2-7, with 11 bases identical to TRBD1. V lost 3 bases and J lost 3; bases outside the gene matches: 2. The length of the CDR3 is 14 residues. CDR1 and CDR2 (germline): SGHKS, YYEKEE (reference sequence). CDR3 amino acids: CASSSGTGGYEQYV. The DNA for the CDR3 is TGTGCCAGCAGCTCCGGGACAGGGGGCTACGAGCAGTACGTC.

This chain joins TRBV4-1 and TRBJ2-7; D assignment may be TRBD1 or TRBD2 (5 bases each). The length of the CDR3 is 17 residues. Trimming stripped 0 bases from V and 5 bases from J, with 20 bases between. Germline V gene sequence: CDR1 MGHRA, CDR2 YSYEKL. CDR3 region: CASSQDRVGTPPHEQYF. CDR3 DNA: TGCGCCAGCAGCCAAGATAGGGTTGGGACCCCGCCTCACGAGCAGTACTTC.

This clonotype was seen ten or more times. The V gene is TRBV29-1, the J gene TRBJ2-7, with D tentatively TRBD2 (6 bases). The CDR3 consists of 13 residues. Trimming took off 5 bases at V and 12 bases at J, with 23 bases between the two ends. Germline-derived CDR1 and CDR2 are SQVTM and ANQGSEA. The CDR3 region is CSVLRETGEGLYF. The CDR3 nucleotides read TGCAGCGTTCTCCGGGAGACCGGCGAAGGTCTGTACTTC.

In DNA, the CDR3 is TGTGCCAGCGGGACAGGGCATCAGCCCCAGCATTTT. It specifies CASGTGHQPQHF. V is TRBV6-5 and J is TRBJ1-5; 9 bases fit TRBD1. CDR3 length equals 12 residues. The germline V gene has CDR1 MNHEY and CDR2 SVGAGI. V was pared by 8 bases and J by 5 bases, with 1 base of the junction left unmatched.

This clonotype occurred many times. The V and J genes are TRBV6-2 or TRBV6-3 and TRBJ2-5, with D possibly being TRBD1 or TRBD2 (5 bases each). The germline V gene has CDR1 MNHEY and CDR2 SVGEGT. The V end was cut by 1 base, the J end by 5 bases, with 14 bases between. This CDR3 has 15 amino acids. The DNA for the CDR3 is TGTGCCAGCAGTTACTTGGCAGGGACCAGGGAGACCCAGTACTTC. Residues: CASSYLAGTRETQYF.

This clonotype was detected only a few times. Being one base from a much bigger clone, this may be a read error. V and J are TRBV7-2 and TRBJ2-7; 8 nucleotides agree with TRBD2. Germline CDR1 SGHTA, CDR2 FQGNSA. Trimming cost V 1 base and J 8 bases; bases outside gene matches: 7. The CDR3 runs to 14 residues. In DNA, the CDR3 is TGTGCCAGCAGCTTAGGGGCGGGAGGAAAACAGCAGTACTTC. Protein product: CASSLGAGGKQQYF.

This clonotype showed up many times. As DNA, the CDR3 is TGTGCCAGCAGGGGACAGGGGCTAAGTGGCTACACCTTC. Its translation is CASRGQGLSGYTF. The V call is TRBV12-3 or TRBV12-4, the J call TRBJ1-2; the match to TRBD1 covers 10 bases. J gave up 7 bases and V 6 bases, and 5 bases lay outside the gene matches. CDR3 length: 13 residues.

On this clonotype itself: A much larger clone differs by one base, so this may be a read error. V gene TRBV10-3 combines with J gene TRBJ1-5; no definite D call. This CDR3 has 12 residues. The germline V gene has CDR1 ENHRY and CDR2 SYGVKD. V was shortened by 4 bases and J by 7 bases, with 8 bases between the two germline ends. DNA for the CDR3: TGTGCCATCAGTGTCAGTGAACAGCCCCAGCATTTT. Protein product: CAISVSEQPQHF.

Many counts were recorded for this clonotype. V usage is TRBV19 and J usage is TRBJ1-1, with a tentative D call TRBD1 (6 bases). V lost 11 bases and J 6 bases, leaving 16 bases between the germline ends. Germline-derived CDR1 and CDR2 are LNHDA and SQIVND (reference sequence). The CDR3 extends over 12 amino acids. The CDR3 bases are TGTGCCTCGAAGCCCCAGGGGTCTGAAGCTTTCTTT. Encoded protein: CASKPQGSEAFF. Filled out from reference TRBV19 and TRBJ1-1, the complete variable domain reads DGGITQSPKYLFRKEGQNVTLSCEQNLNHDAMYWYRQDPGQGLRLIYYSQIVNDFQKGDIAEGYSVSREKKESFPLTVTSAQKNPTAFYLCASKPQGSEAFFGQGTRLTVV.

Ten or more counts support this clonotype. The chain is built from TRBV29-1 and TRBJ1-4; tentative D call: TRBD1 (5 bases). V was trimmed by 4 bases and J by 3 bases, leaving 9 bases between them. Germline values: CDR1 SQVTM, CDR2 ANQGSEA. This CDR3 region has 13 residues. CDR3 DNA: TGCAGCGTTGGAGACAGCGCTAATGAAAAACTGTTTTTT. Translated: CSVGDSANEKLFF.

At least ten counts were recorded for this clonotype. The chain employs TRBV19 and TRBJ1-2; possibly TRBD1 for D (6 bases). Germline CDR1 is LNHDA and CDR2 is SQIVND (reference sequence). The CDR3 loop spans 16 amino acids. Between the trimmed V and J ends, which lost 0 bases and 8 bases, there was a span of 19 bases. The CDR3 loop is CASSIDLPRGTRGYTF. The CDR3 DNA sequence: TGTGCCAGTAGTATAGACCTTCCGAGGGGGACTCGGGGCTACACCTTC.

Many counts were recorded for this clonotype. The CDR3 bases are TGCAGCGTGGCTAACCGGGACAGGGGGCACGAGCAGTACTTC. Protein sequence: CSVANRDRGHEQYF. The rearrangement uses TRBV29-1 and TRBJ2-7; 12 bases fit TRBD1. This CDR3 has 14 residues. The trim removed 6 bases at V and 5 bases at J, leaving 8 bases unmatched. CDR1 SQVTM and CDR2 ANQGSEA come from the germline V gene.

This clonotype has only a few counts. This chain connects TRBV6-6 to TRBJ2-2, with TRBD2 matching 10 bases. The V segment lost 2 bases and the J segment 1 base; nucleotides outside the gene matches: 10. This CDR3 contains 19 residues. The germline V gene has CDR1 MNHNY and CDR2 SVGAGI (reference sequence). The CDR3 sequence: CASSYPILAGGLNTGELFF. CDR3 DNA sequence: TGTGCCAGCAGTTACCCCATCTTAGCGGGGGGCCTGAACACCGGGGAGCTGTTTTTT.